Each of the 11 T cell receptor beta chains below was sequenced from the same sample in a study of PD-L1 blockade in urothelial cancer. Time point indicated: pretreatment peripheral blood. Data came from immunoSEQ multiplex PCR; TCRdb stores just in-frame clones and leaves some out. Among about 93,000 clones listed, 90% were seen once. This specimen was PBMCs, taken around atezolizumab (anti-PD-L1) treatment. The receptors stem from a man aged 55 to 70 with urothelial cancer.

The CDR3 DNA reads as TGTGCCAGCAGCGTAGACAGGGTGGATACCGGGGAGCTGTTTTTT. Translating it yields CASSVDRVDTGELFF. The chain combines TRBV9 with TRBJ2-2; maybe TRBD1 (6 bases). Trimming cost V 0 bases and J 5 bases, with 11 bases left between them. From germline, CDR1 is SGDLS and CDR2 YYNGEE. CDR3 length: 15 residues.

The chain has TRBV5-8 and TRBJ2-1; D call uncertain. CDR3 size: 14 residues. The germline gives CDR1 SGHTS, CDR2 YDEGEE. V was cut by 0 bases and J by 7 bases, with 11 bases left in between. CDR3 DNA: TGTGCCAGCAGCTTGGATCTAAGTATGAATGAGCAGTTCTTC. Residues: CASSLDLSMNEQFF. The full variable domain, with the rest looked up from reference TRBV5-8 and TRBJ2-1, is EAGVTQSPTHLIKTRGQQATLRCSPISGHTSVYWYQQALGLGLQFLLWYDEGEERNRGNFPPRFSGRQFPNYSSELNVNALELEDSALYLCASSLDLSMNEQFFGPGTRLTVL.

The count of this clone is one. V usage is TRBV5-4 and J usage is TRBJ2-1, with 11 bases fitting TRBD2. The V gene end was trimmed by 4 bases and the J gene end by 1 base; junction bases not matched to a gene: 4. Germline loops: CDR1 SGHNT, CDR2 YYREEE (reference sequence). This CDR3 region has 16 residues. CDR3 coding DNA: TGTGCCAGCAGCACCGGGACTAGCGGTTCCTACAATGAGCAGTTCTTC. Its protein is CASSTGTSGSYNEQFF.

The chain couples TRBV15 to TRBJ2-5; D ambiguous. Trimming took off 3 bases at V and 2 bases at J, with 10 bases between the two ends. CDR1 and CDR2 from the germline V gene are LNHNV and YYDKDF (reference sequence). The CDR3 runs to 14 residues. CDR3: CATSRFQTQETQYF. The CDR3 nucleotides read TGTGCCACCAGCAGGTTCCAGACTCAAGAGACCCAGTACTTC.

This chain joins TRBV5-1 and TRBJ2-7; 9 nucleotides align to TRBD1. V lost 5 bases, J lost 2 bases, and 5 bases stayed unmatched. Germline loops: CDR1 SGHRS, CDR2 YFSETQ. The CDR3 is 14 amino acids. The CDR3 DNA sequence: TGCGCCAGCAGTAACACAGGGGGCACCTACGAGCAGTACTTC. Translating it yields CASSNTGGTYEQYF. Looking up the rest from reference TRBV5-1 and TRBJ2-7 gives the full variable domain: KAGVTQTPRYLIKTRGQQVTLSCSPISGHRSVSWYQQTPGQGLQFLFEYFSETQRNKGNFPGRFSGRQFSNSRSEMNVSTLELGDSALYLCASSNTGGTYEQYFGPGTRLTVT.

This sequence joins TRBV18 and TRBJ1-4, with D tentatively TRBD1 (5 bases). V lost 1 base and J 6 bases, leaving 9 bases between the germline ends. CDR3 length: 14 residues. Germline assignment: CDR1 KGHSH and CDR2 LQKENI. The CDR3 nucleotides are TGTGCCAGCTCACCACAGGGGAGGGATGAAAAACTGTTTTTT. It specifies CASSPQGRDEKLFF.

The table lists this clone with a few counts. This chain uses TRBV5-4 with TRBJ2-7; 11 bases line up with TRBD2. CDR1 is SGHNT and CDR2 is YYREEE in the germline V gene (reference sequence). This CDR3 region has 15 residues. V dropped 4 bases and J dropped 7; count of bases not matched to a gene: 10. The CDR3 nucleotides read TGTGCCAGCAGCCAAGGACTAGCGGGTCGCGGGGAGCAGTACTTC. Protein: CASSQGLAGRGEQYF. Full variable domain (outside the CDR3, taken from reference TRBV5-4 and TRBJ2-7): ETGVTQSPTHLIKTRGQQVTLRCSSQSGHNTVSWYQQALGQGPQFIFQYYREEENGRGNFPPRFSGLQFPNYSSELNVNALELDDSALYLCASSQGLAGRGEQYFGPGTRLTVT.

The chain couples TRBV6-5 to TRBJ2-1, with 12 bases that match TRBD2. CDR3 length equals 16 residues. Germline V gene sequence: CDR1 MNHEY, CDR2 SVGAGI. The J segment lost 5 bases and the V segment lost 1 base, leaving 3 bases of the junction unmatched. The CDR3 region is CASSYFASGRDNEQFF. The DNA of the CDR3 is TGTGCCAGCAGTTACTTTGCTAGCGGGAGGGACAATGAGCAGTTCTTC.

The chain uses TRBV19 and TRBJ1-2; TRBD1 might be the D (5 bases). Trimming removed 10 bases from V and 5 bases from J, with 20 bases in between. From germline, CDR1 is LNHDA and CDR2 SQIVND (reference sequence). The CDR3 consists of 14 residues. The CDR3 DNA is TGTGCCACCAAATACCCGGAGACAGCTTATGGCTACACCTTC. It translates to CATKYPETAYGYTF.

The chain has TRBV9 and TRBJ1-1; TRBD1 is a possible D gene (5 bases). Trimming stripped 3 bases from V and 4 bases from J, with 13 bases between. The CDR3 spans 14 residues. Germline lookup yields CDR1 SGDLS and CDR2 YYNGEE. The CDR3 DNA is TGTGCCAGCAGCGACACCGCCGGGGGCACTGAAGCTTTCTTT. This translates into CASSDTAGGTEAFF.

This clone is classed as medium-sized. The V and J genes are TRBV19 and TRBJ1-5; TRBD1 matches 8 bases. CDR1 LNHDA and CDR2 SQIVND come from the germline V gene (reference sequence). V was pared by 5 bases and J by 6 bases, with 6 bases of the junction left unmatched. CDR3 length: 14 amino acids. The CDR3 nucleotides are TGTGCCAGTAGTTCCGGACAGGGAGGTCAGCCCCAGCATTTT. As protein: CASSSGQGGQPQHF.